Given below is one T cell receptor beta chain in context. Authors' methods: Counts of nucleated cells, estimated from reference gene primer amplification, were obtained. The protocol was immunoSEQ multiplex PCR, while the TCRdb copy is restricted to in-frame clones and leaves out a portion. Clonal size and the V and J genes are those of that table, whereas D and trimming came from the DNA. The sample lists nearly 200,000 clones; roughly 79% were seen once. The data were obtained in a study of blood T cell repertoires in COVID-19. Across the whole study: From the United States, Italy and Spain came samples of acute and convalescent COVID-19. PBMCs, B-cell-depleted T cells, or T cells provided the cDNA or gDNA that made up the material.

With 0 bases removed from V and 4 bases from J, the gap between germline ends came to 13 bases. Germline V CDR1 and CDR2: LNHNV, YYDKDF (reference sequence). This CDR3 spans 16 amino acids. The sequenced material came from peripheral blood. V usage is TRBV15 and J usage is TRBJ2-1; TRBD2 might be the D (6 bases). The receptor's source is a human donor with acute or convalescent COVID-19. The donor label of this sample is uncertain. The CDR3 here is CATSRDRGTSYNEQFF. As DNA, the CDR3 is TGTGCCACCAGCAGAGATCGGGGGACCTCTTACAATGAGCAGTTCTTC.